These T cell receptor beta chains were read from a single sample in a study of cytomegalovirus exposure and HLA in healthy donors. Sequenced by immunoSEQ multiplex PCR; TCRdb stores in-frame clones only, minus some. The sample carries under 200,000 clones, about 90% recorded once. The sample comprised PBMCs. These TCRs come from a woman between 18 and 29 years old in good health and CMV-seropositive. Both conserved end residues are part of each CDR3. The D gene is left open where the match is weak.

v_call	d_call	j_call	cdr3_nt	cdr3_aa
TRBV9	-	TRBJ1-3	TGTGCCAGCAGCGTAGAGTCGGGTCTGGACACCATATATTTT	CASSVESGLDTIYF
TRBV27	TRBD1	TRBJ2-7	TGTGCCAGCGGCGTATGGGACAGGGGTTACGAGCAGTACTTC	CASGVWDRGYEQYF
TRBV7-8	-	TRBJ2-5	TGTGCCAGCAGCTTGGAACTAGCTTCAGAGACCCAGTACTTC	CASSLELASETQYF
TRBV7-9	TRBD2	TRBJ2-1	TGTGCCAGCAGCTTACTACTAGCGGATATATACAATGAGCAGTTCTTC	CASSLLLADIYNEQFF
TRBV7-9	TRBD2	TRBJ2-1	TGTGCCAGCAGCCCCTCTAGCGGGAGGGCCAGTGAGCAGTTCTTC	CASSPSSGRASEQFF
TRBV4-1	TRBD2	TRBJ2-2	TGCGCCAGCAGCCAAGCCGGGACTATGGGTGCCGGGGAGCTGTTTTTT	CASSQAGTMGAGELFF
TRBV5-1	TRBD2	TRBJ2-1	TGCGCCAGCAGCTCCTATAAGGGGGCTAGCGGGAGTTCGGAAGAGCAGTTCTTC	CASSSYKGASGSSEEQFF
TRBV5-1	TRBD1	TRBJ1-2	TGCGCCAGCAGCTTGAGGACGACCGGACAGGGAAATAACTATGGCTACACCTTC	CASSLRTTGQGNNYGYTF
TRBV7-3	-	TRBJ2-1	TGTGCCAGCAGCTTAGGGGGGACTGGATTGGGCAATGAGCAGTTCTTC	CASSLGGTGLGNEQFF
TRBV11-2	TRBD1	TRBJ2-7	TGTGCCAGCAGCTTAGATCTCGGACAGGGGATGTACGAGCAGTACTTC	CASSLDLGQGMYEQYF